This T cell receptor beta chain was observed in a study of CD8 T cells in ankylosing spondylitis (dated by TCRdb to 2016 to 2017). Concerning the study at large: To find TCR variants linked to disease, the study profiled T cell receptor beta repertoires in ankylosing spondylitis patients and healthy donors. Peripheral blood samples were taken, and synovial fluid was additionally collected from ankylosing spondylitis patients. The whole study cohort included 108 healthy donors and around 25 ankylosing spondylitis patients. Overall study results and their limits: A TCR beta motif made up of 7 to 9 highly homologous amino acid variants appeared to be characteristic of blood from ankylosing spondylitis patients. In peripheral blood, the disease-linked clones were found at relatively low frequencies and had a CD8+ phenotype. Some TCR beta motif variants had previously been reported in synovial fluid and blood of reactive arthritis patients, which suggested common disease-initiation mechanisms. The disease-linked clones were reported to be significantly enriched in matched synovial fluid samples from ankylosing spondylitis patients.

The reads were generated on an Illumina HiSeq 2500. Quantitative 5'-RACE with molecular barcodes was used to prepare TCR beta libraries. The paper's data handling went like this. To identify disease-linked TCR variants, a new computational method was used, one built on a probabilistic model of VDJ rearrangement. TCRdb reanalyzed the raw reads on its own, using fastp at Q25 for trimming and MiXCR for clone calling, and kept in-frame beta chains. Duplicate CDR3 protein sequences are folded into a single record with the most common DNA and genes. TCRdb assigned the V and J calls; the authors' analysis was not used. Present in this sample are tens of thousands of distinct CDR3 sequences, 27% of which were seen just once. Around three fifths of the sample is in the top ten clones. This clonotype was observed a few times. Its target antigen remains unknown. Base qualities are not at hand, and no much larger clone is one base apart.

V lost 0 bases and J lost 1 base; the stretch between them is 13 bases long. From cysteine to phenylalanine, the CDR3 is 16 amino acids long. The read is trimmed to its CDR3 DNA, 48 bases read in frame from base 1. The germline V gene encodes CDR1 SGHRS and CDR2 YFSETQ. Recombination joined TRBV5-1 with TRBJ1-1; the D gene cannot be named for sure. The receptor was isolated from a male donor with ankylosing spondylitis or in good health (not recorded which). Sequenced material: blood, either unsorted or a sorted T cell fraction (not recorded which). The CDR3 amino acid sequence is: CASSLEAGLANTEAFF. The DNA sequence is given as TGCGCCAGCAGCTTGGAGGCAGGCCTTGCGAACACTGAAGCTTTCTTT.